Listed below are T cell receptor beta chains from one sample, sequenced in a study of beta chain features in type 1 diabetes. The method was immunoSEQ multiplex PCR; TCRdb's version includes in-frame clones alone and lacks a portion of them. The profile shows approximately 250,000 clones, roughly 11% of them singletons. The specimen sequenced was naive CD4+ T cells from blood. The receptor source for this set is a man between 25 and 39 years old with type 1 diabetes. Each CDR3 is given with its conserved first and last residue. The D gene is left open where the match is weak. The size field is filled for only some rows; it gives once, few, many or a size class.

few | TRBV5-1 | - | CASSLASQVNTGELFF
- | TRBV6-4 | - | CASSRQSGVDRYGYTF
few | TRBV4-2 | TRBD2 | CASSLWSGDEETQYF
few | TRBV29-1 | - | CSVPGGQLYNEQFF
- | TRBV6-5 | TRBD1 | CASSDRDRTYEQYF
- | TRBV18 | - | CASSPGADTQYF
- | TRBV9 | - | CASSAGHPTGELFF
- | TRBV5-1 | TRBD2 | CASSPGRGDVQETQYF
- | TRBV6-1 | - | CASEFTDTQYF
- | TRBV10-3 | - | CAISEGTTNYGYTF
- | TRBV7-9 | - | CASSLQGRDSPLHF
- | TRBV25-1 | - | CASRDSLSGNTIYF
- | TRBV29-1 | - | CSAAGQLNTGELFF
few | TRBV30 | - | CAWKRRRSGELFF
few | TRBV14 | - | CASSQDLGARAFF
- | TRBV5-1 | TRBD1 | CASSPDRGMDEQFF
few | TRBV5-1 | TRBD1 | CASSFDQGAHYGYTF
few | TRBV19 | - | CAVRGTGANVLTF
- | TRBV4-2 | - | CASSLHQAGSGNTIYF
few | TRBV27 | TRBD1 | CASRRQGNSYNEQFF
- | TRBV10-3 | - | CAISESYGAGTNTGELFF
once | TRBV4-1 | TRBD2 | CASSLLGGANTGELFF
- | TRBV2 | - | CASKGGGQTQYF
- | TRBV6-4 | TRBD2 | CAAGLAGVYRELFF
few | TRBV18 | TRBD1 | CASSPGTAANYGYTF
- | TRBV4-1 | TRBD2 | CASSQFLAGGTSYNEQFF
- | TRBV7-8 | - | CASSPNVPGILGTEAFF
- | TRBV5-6 | - | CASSLDGGVGTEAFF
few | TRBV6-5 | - | CAVGVNTEAFF
- | TRBV19 | TRBD1 | CASNSGQGYEQYF
many | TRBV28 | TRBD1 | CASRLGQGEFF
few | TRBV9 | - | CASSVDRGFHEQYF
few | TRBV10-3 | - | CAITPAYGETQYF
few | TRBV18 | - | CASSKRQNTGELFF
- | TRBV28 | - | CASSPESRGAYNEQFF
- | TRBV7-2 | - | CASSDPRGSGNTIYF
few | TRBV5-6 | TRBD1 | CASSLPGTGGNEQFF
few | TRBV7-2 | - | CASSPRYLREQYF
- | TRBV5-1 | TRBD1 | CASSFDRVYTF
few | TRBV9 | TRBD1 | CASSVDRDEKLFF
few | TRBV19 | TRBD1 | CASSGRQGPYEQYF
few | TRBV19 | - | CATLYRDTGELFF
- | TRBV7-8 | TRBD1 | CASSPRDRGRVDTEAFF
- | TRBV9 | - | CASSVASGRGETQYF
- | TRBV7-3 | - | CASSLFPQETQYF
- | TRBV9 | TRBD2 | CASSASGTSDYEQYF
few | TRBV5-1 | TRBD2 | CASSAGTSGGEQFF
few | TRBV19 | TRBD2 | CASSIVAGGSSYEQYF
few | TRBV5-4 | TRBD2 | CASSATPGLAGELFF
few | TRBV6-1 | - | CASSPFSGANVLTF
- | TRBV7-3 | TRBD1 | CASSPQQGGHEQYF
few | TRBV19 | - | CASSWTAENEKLFF
few | TRBV6-5 | - | CASSLRGWNSPLHF
- | TRBV27 | TRBD2 | CASSQGTSGGKETQYF
few | TRBV7-7 | TRBD1 | CASSQSNRGQETQYF
- | TRBV4-1 | - | CASSLARQETQYF
- | TRBV28 | TRBD2 | CASSRGLTSGGRQETQYF
few | TRBV5-1 | TRBD1 | CASSPRPGTGTGELFF
- | TRBV28 | TRBD2 | CASSFSGGYGNEQFF
- | TRBV5-4 | TRBD1 | CASSGRDRAKETQYF